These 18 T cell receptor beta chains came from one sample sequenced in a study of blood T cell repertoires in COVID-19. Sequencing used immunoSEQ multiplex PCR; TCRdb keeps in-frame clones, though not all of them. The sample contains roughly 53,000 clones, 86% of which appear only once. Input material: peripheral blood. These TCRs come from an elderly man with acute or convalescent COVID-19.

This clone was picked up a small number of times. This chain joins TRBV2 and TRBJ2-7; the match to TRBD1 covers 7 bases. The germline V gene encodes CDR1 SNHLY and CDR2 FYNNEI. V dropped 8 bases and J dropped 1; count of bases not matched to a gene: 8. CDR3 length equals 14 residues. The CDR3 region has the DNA TGTGCCAGCCGCGTACAGGGGTATTCCTACGAGCAGTACTTC. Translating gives CASRVQGYSYEQYF.

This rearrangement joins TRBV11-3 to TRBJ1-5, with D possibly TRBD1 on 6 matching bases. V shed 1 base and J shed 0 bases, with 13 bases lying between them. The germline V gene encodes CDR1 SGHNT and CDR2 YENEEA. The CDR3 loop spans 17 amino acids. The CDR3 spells CASSLAKQGSSNQPQHF. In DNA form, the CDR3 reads TGTGCCAGCAGCTTAGCTAAACAGGGTTCTAGCAATCAGCCCCAGCATTTT.

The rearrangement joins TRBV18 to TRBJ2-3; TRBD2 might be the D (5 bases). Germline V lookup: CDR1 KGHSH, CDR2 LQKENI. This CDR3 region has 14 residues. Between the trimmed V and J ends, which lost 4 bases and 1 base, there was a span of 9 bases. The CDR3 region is CASSQQAGTDTQYF. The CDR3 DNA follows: TGTGCCAGCTCACAACAAGCGGGCACAGATACGCAGTATTTT. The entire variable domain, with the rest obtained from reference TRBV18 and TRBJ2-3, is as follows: NAGVMQNPRHLVRRRGQEARLRCSPMKGHSHVYWYRQLPEEGLKFMVYLQKENIIDESGMPKERFSAEFPKEGPSILRIQQVVRGDSAAYFCASSQQAGTDTQYFGPGTRLTVL.

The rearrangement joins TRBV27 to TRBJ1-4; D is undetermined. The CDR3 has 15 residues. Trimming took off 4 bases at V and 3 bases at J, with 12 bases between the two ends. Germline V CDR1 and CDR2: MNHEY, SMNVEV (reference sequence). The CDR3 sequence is CASSSAGFPNEKLFF. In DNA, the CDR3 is TGTGCCAGCAGTTCGGCAGGTTTCCCTAATGAAAAACTGTTTTTT.

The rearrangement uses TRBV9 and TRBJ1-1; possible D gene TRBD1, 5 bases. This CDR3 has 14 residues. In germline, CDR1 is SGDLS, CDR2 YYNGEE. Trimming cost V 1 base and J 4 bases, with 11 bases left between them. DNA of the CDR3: TGTGCCAGCAGCGTATTGGGGCAGGGCACTGAAGCTTTCTTT. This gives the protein CASSVLGQGTEAFF.

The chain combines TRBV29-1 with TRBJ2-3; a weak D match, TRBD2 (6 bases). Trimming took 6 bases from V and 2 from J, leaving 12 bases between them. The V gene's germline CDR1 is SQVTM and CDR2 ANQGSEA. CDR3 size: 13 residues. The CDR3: CSVGGWDTDTQYF. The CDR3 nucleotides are TGCAGCGTGGGGGGTTGGGACACAGATACGCAGTATTTT.

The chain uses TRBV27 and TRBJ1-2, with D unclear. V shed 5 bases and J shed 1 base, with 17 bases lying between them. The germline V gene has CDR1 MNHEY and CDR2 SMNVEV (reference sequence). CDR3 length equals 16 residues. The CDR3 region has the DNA TGTGCCAGCAGTGCGGGCTTTGGGGTCCATAACTATGGCTACACCTTC. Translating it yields CASSAGFGVHNYGYTF.

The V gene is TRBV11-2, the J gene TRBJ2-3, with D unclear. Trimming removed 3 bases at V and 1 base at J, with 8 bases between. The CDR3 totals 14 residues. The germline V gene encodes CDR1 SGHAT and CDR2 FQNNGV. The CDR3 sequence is CASSFNSRTDTQYF. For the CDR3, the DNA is TGTGCCAGCAGCTTCAACAGCCGCACAGATACGCAGTATTTT.

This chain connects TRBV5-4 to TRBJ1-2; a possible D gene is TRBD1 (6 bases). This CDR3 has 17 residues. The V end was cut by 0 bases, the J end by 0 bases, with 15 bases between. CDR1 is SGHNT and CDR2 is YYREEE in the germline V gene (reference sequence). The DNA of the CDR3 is TGTGCCAGCAGCTTGGGCGTAACAAGGGGGTCTAACTATGGCTACACCTTC. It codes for CASSLGVTRGSNYGYTF.

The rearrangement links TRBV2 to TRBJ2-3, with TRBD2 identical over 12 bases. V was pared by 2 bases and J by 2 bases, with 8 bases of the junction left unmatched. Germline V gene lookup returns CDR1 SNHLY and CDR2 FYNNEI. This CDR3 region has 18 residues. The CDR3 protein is CASSEFRLAGEVTDTQYF. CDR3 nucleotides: TGTGCCAGCAGTGAATTCCGACTAGCGGGGGAGGTCACAGATACGCAGTATTTT. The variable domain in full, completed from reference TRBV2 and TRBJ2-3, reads EPEVTQTPSHQVTQMGQEVILRCVPISNHLYFYWYRQILGQKVEFLVSFYNNEISEKSEIFDDQFSVERPDGSNFTLKIRSTKLEDSAMYFCASSEFRLAGEVTDTQYFGPGTRLTVL.

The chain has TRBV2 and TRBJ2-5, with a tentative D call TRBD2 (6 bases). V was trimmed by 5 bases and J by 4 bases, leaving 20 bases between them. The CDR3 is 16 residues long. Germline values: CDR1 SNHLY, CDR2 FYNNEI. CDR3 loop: CASSPTQLAIRETQYF. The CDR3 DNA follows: TGTGCCAGCAGTCCTACCCAACTAGCTATAAGAGAGACCCAGTACTTC.

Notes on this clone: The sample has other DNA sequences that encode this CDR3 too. CDR3 region: CASSEREGNQPQHF. The CDR3 DNA follows: TGTGCCAGCAGTGAGCGGGAAGGCAATCAGCCCCAGCATTTT. The rearrangement joins TRBV2 to TRBJ1-5; D is undetermined. The CDR3 totals 14 residues. Between the trimmed V and J ends, which lost 3 bases and 2 bases, there was a span of 8 bases. Germline V gene data show CDR1 as SNHLY and CDR2 as FYNNEI. The whole variable domain, remainder taken from reference TRBV2 and TRBJ1-5, is EPEVTQTPSHQVTQMGQEVILRCVPISNHLYFYWYRQILGQKVEFLVSFYNNEISEKSEIFDDQFSVERPDGSNFTLKIRSTKLEDSAMYFCASSEREGNQPQHFGDGTRLSIL.

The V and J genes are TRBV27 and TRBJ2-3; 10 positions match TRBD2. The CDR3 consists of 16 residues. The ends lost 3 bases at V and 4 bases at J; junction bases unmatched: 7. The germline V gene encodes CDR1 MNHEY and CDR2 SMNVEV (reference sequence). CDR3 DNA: TGTGCCAGCAGTTTTTCCTCCGGGACTAGCGCAGATACGCAGTATTTT. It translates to CASSFSSGTSADTQYF.

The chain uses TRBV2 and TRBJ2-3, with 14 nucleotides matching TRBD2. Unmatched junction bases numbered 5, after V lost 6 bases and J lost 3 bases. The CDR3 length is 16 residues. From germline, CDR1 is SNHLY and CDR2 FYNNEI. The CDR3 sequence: CASRTRLAGGTDTQYF. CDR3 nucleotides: TGTGCCAGCAGGACCAGACTAGCGGGGGGGACAGATACGCAGTATTTT.

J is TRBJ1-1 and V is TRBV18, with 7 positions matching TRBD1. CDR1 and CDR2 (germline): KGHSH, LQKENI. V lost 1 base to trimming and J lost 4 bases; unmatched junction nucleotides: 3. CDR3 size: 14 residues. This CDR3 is CASSPQGASTEAFF. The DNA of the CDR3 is TGTGCCAGCTCACCACAGGGGGCCTCCACTGAAGCTTTCTTT.

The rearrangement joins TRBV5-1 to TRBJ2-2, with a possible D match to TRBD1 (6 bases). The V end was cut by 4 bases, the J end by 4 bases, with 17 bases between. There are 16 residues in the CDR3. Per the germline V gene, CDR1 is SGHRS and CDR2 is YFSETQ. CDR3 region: CASSGLQGSGTGELFF. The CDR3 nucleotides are TGCGCCAGCAGCGGATTACAGGGTTCGGGCACCGGGGAGCTGTTTTTT.

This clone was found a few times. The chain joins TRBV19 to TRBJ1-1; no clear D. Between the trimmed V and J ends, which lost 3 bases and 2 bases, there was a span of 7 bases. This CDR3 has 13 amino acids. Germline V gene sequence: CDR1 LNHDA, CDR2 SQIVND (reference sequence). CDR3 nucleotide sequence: TGTGCCAGTAGTATTGGCAGTAACACTGAAGCTTTCTTT. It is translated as CASSIGSNTEAFF.

Written as DNA, the CDR3 is TGTGCCAGCAGCCCCCGACGCCAGGGGAACACTGAAGCTTTCTTT. Translating it yields CASSPRRQGNTEAFF. This sequence joins TRBV7-6 and TRBJ1-1; perhaps TRBD1 as D (5 bases). Germline V CDR1 and CDR2: SGHVS, FNYEAQ. The germline V and J ends were trimmed by 5 bases and 1 base, with 14 bases remaining between them. The CDR3 has 15 amino acids.